These 30 T cell receptor beta chains came from one sample sequenced in a study of shared clonotypes between healthy human individuals. The method was immunoSEQ multiplex PCR; TCRdb's version includes in-frame clones alone and lacks a portion of them. The sample records some 2,100,000 clones, approximately 94% being singletons. The naive CD8 population came from CD45RO-negative cells selected for CCR7, without terminally differentiated effector memory CD45RA+ cells. The source material was naive CD8+ T cells from PBMCs. The receptors were gathered from a man aged 18 to 29 in good health. Some clones in this sample may be carry-over from other donors' samples.

This sequence joins TRBV10-3 and TRBJ2-7; a possible D gene is TRBD1 (6 bases). The CDR3 covers 12 residues. Germline values: CDR1 ENHRY, CDR2 SYGVKD. Deletions cut 7 bases from V and 2 bases from J, with 9 bases between. CDR3 in DNA: TGTGCCATCAAACAGGGACCCTACGAGCAGTACTTC. Its translation is CAIKQGPYEQYF.

This clone has a single count. The chain has TRBV9 and TRBJ2-1; weak D call: TRBD1 (5 bases). V was shortened by 2 bases and J by 4 bases, with 10 bases between the two germline ends. The CDR3 runs to 14 residues. The V gene's germline CDR1 is SGDLS and CDR2 YYNGEE. This CDR3 is CASSVLDSYNEQFF. The CDR3 DNA sequence: TGTGCCAGCAGCGTCCTCGACAGTTACAATGAGCAGTTCTTC.

The chain employs TRBV2 and TRBJ2-1; 10 bases map to TRBD2. Losses at the gene ends were 3 bases for V and 8 bases for J; bases not matched to a gene: 10. The CDR3 is made up of 16 amino acids. Germline V gene lookup returns CDR1 SNHLY and CDR2 FYNNEI. The CDR3 DNA sequence: TGTGCCAGCAGTGATCAAGCGGGAGGGCGCAGGGATGAGCAGTTCTTC. Protein product: CASSDQAGGRRDEQFF.

In regard to this clone: Other DNA sequences of this sample code for an identical CDR3. The chain couples TRBV19 to TRBJ2-7, with D unclear. The CDR3 extends over 11 amino acids. The germline V gene encodes CDR1 LNHDA and CDR2 SQIVND (reference sequence). V lost 4 bases to trimming and J lost 4 bases, with 5 bases between them. CDR3 protein: CASSTPYEQYF. In nucleotides, the CDR3 is TGTGCCAGTAGTACTCCGTACGAGCAGTACTTC.

The chain combines TRBV27 with TRBJ1-5, with TRBD1 identical over 7 bases. V dropped 3 bases and J dropped 1; count of bases not matched to a gene: 6. CDR3 size: 16 residues. The germline CDR1 and CDR2 sequences are MNHEY and SMNVEV (reference sequence). In nucleotides, the CDR3 is TGTGCCAGCAGTTTCCTCCCGACAGGGAGCAATCAGCCCCAGCATTTT. Translation: CASSFLPTGSNQPQHF.

The CDR3 spells CASRILAGNYNEQFF. DNA of the CDR3: TGTGCCAGCAGAATACTAGCGGGTAATTACAATGAGCAGTTCTTC. The V and J genes are TRBV27 and TRBJ2-1; the match to TRBD2 covers 9 bases. The junction had 7 bases not matched to a gene; V was cut back by 6 bases and J by 4 bases. CDR1 and CDR2 from the germline V gene are MNHEY and SMNVEV (reference sequence). This CDR3 comprises 15 residues.

The chain has TRBV12-5 and TRBJ2-2; TRBD2 agrees at 13 bases. Germline values: CDR1 LGHNT, CDR2 FRNRAP. V was clipped by 4 bases and J by 6 bases; unmatched bases: 5. CDR3 size: 16 residues. CDR3 region: CASGSRTSGSSGELFF. The CDR3, as DNA: TGTGCTAGTGGTTCGAGGACTAGCGGGAGTTCCGGGGAGCTGTTTTTT.

V and J are TRBV4-3 and TRBJ2-2; TRBD2 matches 7 bases. CDR1 LGHNA and CDR2 YSLEER come from the germline V gene. The CDR3 length is 17 residues. Trimming removed 0 bases from V and 3 bases from J; junction bases left unmatched: 7. DNA for the CDR3: TGCGCCAGCAGCCAAGATCCCCTAGCGGAAGACACCGGGGAGCTGTTTTTT. Encoded protein: CASSQDPLAEDTGELFF.

The rearrangement uses TRBV7-9 and TRBJ2-3; 7 positions match TRBD1. The J segment lost 1 base and the V segment lost 5 bases, leaving 9 bases of the junction unmatched. The CDR3 totals 16 residues. Germline V gene sequence: CDR1 SEHNR, CDR2 FQNEAQ (reference sequence). Here the CDR3 DNA reads TGTGCCAGCAGCCCCCTCGGGACAGAAGGCACAGATACGCAGTATTTT. This translates into CASSPLGTEGTDTQYF.

The chain couples TRBV27 to TRBJ2-3, with TRBD2 as a possible D gene (5 bases). The CDR3 is made up of 15 amino acids. CDR1 and CDR2 (germline): MNHEY, SMNVEV (reference sequence). The V end lost 6 bases, the J end lost 4 bases, and 17 bases lay between the germline ends. The CDR3: CASRTTPPEADTQYF. The CDR3 coding sequence is TGTGCCAGCAGGACTACGCCCCCCGAAGCAGATACGCAGTATTTT.

The genes are TRBV19 and TRBJ2-1; TRBD2 agrees at 10 bases. CDR1 LNHDA and CDR2 SQIVND come from the germline V gene (reference sequence). This CDR3 comprises 16 residues. V gave up 4 bases and J gave up 8 bases; unmatched junction bases: 11. The CDR3 here is CASSTRLAGVRDEQFF. The CDR3 nucleotides are TGTGCCAGTAGTACCCGCCTAGCGGGAGTAAGGGATGAGCAGTTCTTC. Based on the CDR3 plus reference TRBV19 and TRBJ2-1, the full variable domain is DGGITQSPKYLFRKEGQNVTLSCEQNLNHDAMYWYRQDPGQGLRLIYYSQIVNDFQKGDIAEGYSVSREKKESFPLTVTSAQKNPTAFYLCASSTRLAGVRDEQFFGPGTRLTVL.

The chain uses TRBV6-6 and TRBJ2-1; tentative D call: TRBD2 (6 bases). Germline loops: CDR1 MNHNY, CDR2 SVGAGI (reference sequence). The CDR3 contains 10 residues. Written as DNA, the CDR3 is TGTGCTTCGGGGGACAATGAGCAGTTCTTC. Its protein is CASGDNEQFF.

The chain has TRBV6-5 and TRBJ2-1; 8 bases line up with TRBD1. The germline gives CDR1 MNHEY, CDR2 SVGAGI. Germline trimming cut 5 bases from V and 10 bases from J; bases unmatched to any gene: 10. The CDR3 is made up of 14 amino acids. The CDR3 loop is CASSRQGTGEEQFF. The DNA for the CDR3 is TGTGCCAGCAGTCGACAGGGGACGGGGGAAGAGCAGTTCTTC.

The chain links TRBV9 to TRBJ2-5, with D tentatively TRBD2 (6 bases). V dropped 1 base and J dropped 2 bases, with 12 bases sitting between them. This CDR3 spans 15 amino acids. The germline CDR1 and CDR2 sequences are SGDLS and YYNGEE. The CDR3 region is CASSVSGAGQETQYF. CDR3 in DNA: TGTGCCAGCAGCGTATCCGGGGCGGGACAAGAGACCCAGTACTTC.

In the case of this clone: A read error may produce the germline difference seen at one junction end. This chain uses TRBV5-1 with TRBJ1-3; TRBD1 aligns across 9 bases. The CDR3 totals 15 residues. Germline-derived CDR1 and CDR2 are SGHRS and YFSETQ. The DNA for the CDR3 is TGCGCCAGCAGGTTGGACAGGGGCGCTGGAAACACCATATATTTT. It is translated as CASRLDRGAGNTIYF.

The chain links TRBV28 to TRBJ2-3; 9 positions match TRBD1. Trimming took 5 bases from V and 1 from J; bases not matched to a gene: 4. Germline V lookup: CDR1 MDHEN, CDR2 SYDVKM. The CDR3 is 15 amino acids. The CDR3: CASSPGDRGTDTQYF. The CDR3 nucleotides read TGTGCCAGCAGTCCCGGGGACAGGGGCACAGATACGCAGTATTTT.

The chain joins TRBV4-1 to TRBJ2-7; 11 bases line up with TRBD2. The CDR3 is made up of 16 amino acids. J was trimmed by 4 bases and V by 0 bases; bases with no gene match: 5. Per the germline V gene, CDR1 is MGHRA and CDR2 is YSYEKL. The CDR3, as DNA: TGCGCCAGCAGCCAAGATGGCCTAGCGGGAGGTTACGAGCAGTACTTC. This sequence encodes CASSQDGLAGGYEQYF.

Points on this clone: Other DNA variants within this sample encode the same CDR3. The chain joins TRBV29-1 to TRBJ2-7, with D perhaps being TRBD1 or TRBD2 (6 bases each). Germline CDR1 and CDR2: SQVTM and ANQGSEA. The CDR3 loop spans 13 amino acids. The CDR3 protein is CSCRGLSSYEQYF. In DNA, the CDR3 is TGCAGTTGCCGGGGGCTGAGCTCCTACGAGCAGTACTTC.

The CDR3 loop is CASSETRRGTGNTIYF. CDR3 in DNA: TGTGCCAGCAGCGAGACCCGGCGGGGGACAGGAAACACCATATATTTT. The chain uses TRBV9 and TRBJ1-3, with a tentative D call TRBD1 (6 bases). Trimming took 3 bases from V and 4 from J, leaving 17 bases between them. Germline V lookup: CDR1 SGDLS, CDR2 YYNGEE. This CDR3 has 16 amino acids.

The gene calls are TRBV5-4 and TRBJ2-1, with TRBD2 matching over 8 bases. This CDR3 is 15 amino acids long. Per the germline V gene, CDR1 is SGHNT and CDR2 is YYREEE (reference sequence). The trim removed 3 bases at V and 5 bases at J, leaving 7 bases unmatched. The CDR3 loop reads CASSSRLAKNNEQFF. The CDR3 region has the DNA TGTGCCAGCAGCTCAAGACTAGCGAAAAACAATGAGCAGTTCTTC.

The gene calls are TRBV10-1 and TRBJ2-7; D assignment may be TRBD1 or TRBD2 (5 bases each). CDR3 length equals 14 residues. Trimming shortened V by 10 bases and J by 2 bases, and 18 bases separated the two germline ends. CDR1 WNHNN and CDR2 SYGVQD come from the germline V gene (reference sequence). The CDR3 region has the DNA TGCGCCACTTCGCCGGGACCGGCGACCTACGAGCAGTACTTC. Encoded protein: CATSPGPATYEQYF.

This rearrangement joins TRBV7-3 to TRBJ2-7, with a tentative D call TRBD1 (6 bases). Germline values: CDR1 SGHTA, CDR2 FQGTGA. V gave up 5 bases and J gave up 6 bases, with 26 bases separating them. The CDR3 is 17 amino acids. The CDR3 loop reads CASSPELAPGDPFEQYF. CDR3 in DNA: TGTGCCAGCAGCCCGGAACTCGCGCCAGGGGACCCCTTCGAGCAGTACTTC.

The CDR3 protein is CASSFLRGHANEKLFF. In nucleotides, the CDR3 is TGTGCCAGCAGTTTCCTTCGGGGGCATGCGAATGAAAAACTGTTTTTT. The chain has TRBV28 and TRBJ1-4; D is possibly TRBD1 (6 bases). The CDR3 runs to 16 residues. Looked up from germline, CDR1 is MDHEN and CDR2 is SYDVKM. Trimming took 3 bases from V and 5 from J, leaving 16 bases between them.

V is TRBV2 and J is TRBJ1-5; 8 nucleotides agree with TRBD1. The CDR3 is made up of 15 amino acids. In germline, CDR1 is SNHLY, CDR2 FYNNEI. The V segment lost 3 bases and the J segment 6 bases; nucleotides outside the gene matches: 7. The DNA of the CDR3 is TGTGCCAGCAGTGAGAGGACAGGGAGTGGTCAGCCCCAGCATTTT. Amino acid sequence: CASSERTGSGQPQHF. The full variable domain, rest sourced from reference TRBV2 and TRBJ1-5, is EPEVTQTPSHQVTQMGQEVILRCVPISNHLYFYWYRQILGQKVEFLVSFYNNEISEKSEIFDDQFSVERPDGSNFTLKIRSTKLEDSAMYFCASSERTGSGQPQHFGDGTRLSIL.

This clone was recorded once. The chain has TRBV9 and TRBJ2-7; D assignment may be TRBD1 or TRBD2 (6 bases each). This CDR3 contains 16 residues. V was trimmed by 4 bases and J by 2 bases, leaving 19 bases between them. Germline V gives CDR1 SGDLS, CDR2 YYNGEE. As DNA, the CDR3 is TGTGCCAGCAGCACCCGATCGGGGGCTGCCCCCTACGAGCAGTACTTC. Protein product: CASSTRSGAAPYEQYF.

This clone came up once. Relative to the germline gene, one junction end is altered; a read error may explain this. The V and J genes are TRBV9 and TRBJ1-2, with D uncertain. The CDR3 contains 13 residues. The germline V gene has CDR1 SGDLS and CDR2 YYNGEE. In nucleotides, the CDR3 is TGTGCCAGCACCCCAACGGTAGCGCACCTAGGGAGATTC. This codes for CASTPTVAHLGRF.

This chain joins TRBV13 and TRBJ2-1, with D tentatively TRBD1 (5 bases). The V and J ends lost 0 bases and 8 bases respectively, with 14 bases between them. Looked up from germline, CDR1 is PRHDT and CDR2 is FYEKMQ (reference sequence). The CDR3 has 15 amino acids. The CDR3 here is CASSLGQDLRDEQFF. CDR3 coding DNA: TGTGCCAGCAGCTTAGGACAGGACCTTCGGGATGAGCAGTTCTTC.

The chain has TRBV7-9 and TRBJ2-5; unclear D gene. Trimming stripped 0 bases from V and 3 bases from J, with 8 bases between. The CDR3 sequence is 14 residues long. CDR1 and CDR2 (germline): SEHNR, FQNEAQ (reference sequence). The CDR3 nucleotides are TGTGCCAGCAGCTTAGCGCTTGACGAAGAGACCCAGTACTTC. This encodes CASSLALDEETQYF.

The chain joins TRBV14 to TRBJ1-2, with D tentatively TRBD1 (5 bases). Per germline, CDR1 SGHDN and CDR2 FVKESK. The CDR3 has 13 amino acids. V was trimmed by 3 bases and J by 8 bases, leaving 13 bases between them. This CDR3 is CASSHPGVRGYTF. The CDR3 DNA reads TGTGCCAGCAGCCACCCGGGGGTGAGGGGCTACACCTTC.

The chain carries TRBV10-2 and TRBJ2-2; the match to TRBD2 covers 12 bases. V shed 2 bases and J 4 bases; nucleotides not matched to a gene: 2. The length of the CDR3 is 16 residues. The V gene's germline CDR1 is WSHSY and CDR2 SAAADI. CDR3 region: CASSERLAGATGELFF. Written as DNA, the CDR3 is TGCGCCAGCAGTGAGAGACTAGCGGGGGCCACCGGGGAGCTGTTTTTT.